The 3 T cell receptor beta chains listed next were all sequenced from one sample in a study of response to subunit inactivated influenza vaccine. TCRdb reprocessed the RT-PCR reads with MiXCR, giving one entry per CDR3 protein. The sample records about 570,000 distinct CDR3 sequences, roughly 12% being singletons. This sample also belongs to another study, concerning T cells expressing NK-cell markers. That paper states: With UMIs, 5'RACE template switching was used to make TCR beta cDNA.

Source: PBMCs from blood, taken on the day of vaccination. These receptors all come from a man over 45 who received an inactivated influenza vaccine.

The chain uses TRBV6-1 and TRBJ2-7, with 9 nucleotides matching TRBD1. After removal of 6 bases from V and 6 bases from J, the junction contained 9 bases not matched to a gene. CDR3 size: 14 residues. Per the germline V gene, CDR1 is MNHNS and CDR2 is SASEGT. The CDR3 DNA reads TGTGCCAGCAGCGGGGGACAGGGTACGCGCGAGCAGTACTTC. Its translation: CASSGGQGTREQYF.

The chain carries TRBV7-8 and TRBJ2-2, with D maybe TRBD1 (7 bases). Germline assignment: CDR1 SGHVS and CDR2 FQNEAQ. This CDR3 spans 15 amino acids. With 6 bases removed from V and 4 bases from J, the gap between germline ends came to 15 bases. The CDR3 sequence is CASRQTQGGTGELFF. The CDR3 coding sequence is TGTGCCAGCAGACAGACGCAGGGGGGCACCGGGGAGCTGTTTTTT.

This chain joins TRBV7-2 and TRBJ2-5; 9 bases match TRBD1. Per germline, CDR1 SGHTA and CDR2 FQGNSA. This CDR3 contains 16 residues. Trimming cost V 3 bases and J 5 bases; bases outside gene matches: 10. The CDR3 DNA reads TGTGCCAGCAGCTTGTCCGACAGGGGGGGCCGGGAGACCCAGTACTTC. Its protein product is CASSLSDRGGRETQYF.